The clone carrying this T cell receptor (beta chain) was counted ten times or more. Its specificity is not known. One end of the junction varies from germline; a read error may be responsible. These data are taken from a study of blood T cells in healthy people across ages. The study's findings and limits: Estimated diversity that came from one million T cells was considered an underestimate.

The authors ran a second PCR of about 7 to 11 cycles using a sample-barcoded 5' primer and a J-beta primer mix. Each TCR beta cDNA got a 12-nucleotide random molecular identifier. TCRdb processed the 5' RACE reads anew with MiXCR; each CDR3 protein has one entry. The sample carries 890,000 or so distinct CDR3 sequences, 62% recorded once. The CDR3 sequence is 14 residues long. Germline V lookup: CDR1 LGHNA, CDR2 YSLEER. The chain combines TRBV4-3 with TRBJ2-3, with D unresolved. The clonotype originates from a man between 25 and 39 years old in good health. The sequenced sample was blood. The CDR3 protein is CASSQGQSTDTQYF. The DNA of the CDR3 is TGTGCCAGCAGCCAAGGGCAAAGCACAGATACGCAGTATTTT.